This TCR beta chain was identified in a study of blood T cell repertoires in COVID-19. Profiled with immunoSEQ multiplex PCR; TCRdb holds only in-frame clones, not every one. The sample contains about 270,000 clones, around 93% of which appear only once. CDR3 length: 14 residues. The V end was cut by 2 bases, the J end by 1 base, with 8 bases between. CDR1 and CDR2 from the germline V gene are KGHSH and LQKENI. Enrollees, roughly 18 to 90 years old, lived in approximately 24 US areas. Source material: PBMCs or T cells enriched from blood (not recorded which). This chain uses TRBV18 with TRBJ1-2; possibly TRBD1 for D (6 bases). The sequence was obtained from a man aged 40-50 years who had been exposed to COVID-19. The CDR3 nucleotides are TGTGCCAGCTCACCAGGGGGCAGTAACTATGGCTACACCTTC. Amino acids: CASSPGGSNYGYTF.